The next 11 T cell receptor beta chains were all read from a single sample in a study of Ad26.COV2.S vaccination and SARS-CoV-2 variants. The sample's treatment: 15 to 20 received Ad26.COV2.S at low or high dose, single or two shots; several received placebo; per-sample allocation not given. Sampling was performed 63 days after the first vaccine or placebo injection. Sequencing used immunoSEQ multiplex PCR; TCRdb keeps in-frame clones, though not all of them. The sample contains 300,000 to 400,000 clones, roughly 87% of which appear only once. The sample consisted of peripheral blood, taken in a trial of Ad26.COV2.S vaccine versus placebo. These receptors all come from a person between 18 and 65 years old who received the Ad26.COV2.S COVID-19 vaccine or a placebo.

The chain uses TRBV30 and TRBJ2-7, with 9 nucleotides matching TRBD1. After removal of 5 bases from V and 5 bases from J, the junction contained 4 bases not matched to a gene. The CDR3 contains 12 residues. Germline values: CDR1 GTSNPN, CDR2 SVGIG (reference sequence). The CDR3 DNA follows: TGTGCCTGGGAGCGGACAGGGGACGAGCAGTACTTC. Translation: CAWERTGDEQYF.

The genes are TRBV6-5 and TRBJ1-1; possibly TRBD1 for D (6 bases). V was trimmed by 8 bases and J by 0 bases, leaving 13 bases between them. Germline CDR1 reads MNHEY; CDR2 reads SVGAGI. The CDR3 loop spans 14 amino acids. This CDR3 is CASRPAGVNTEAFF. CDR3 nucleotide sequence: TGTGCCAGCCGTCCGGCAGGGGTGAACACTGAAGCTTTCTTT.

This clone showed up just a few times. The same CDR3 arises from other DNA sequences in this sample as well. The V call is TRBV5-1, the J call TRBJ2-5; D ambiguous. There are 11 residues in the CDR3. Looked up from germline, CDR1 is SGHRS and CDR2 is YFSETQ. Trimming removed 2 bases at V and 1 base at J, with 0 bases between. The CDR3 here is CASSFQETQYF. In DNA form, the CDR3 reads TGCGCCAGCAGCTTCCAAGAGACCCAGTACTTC.

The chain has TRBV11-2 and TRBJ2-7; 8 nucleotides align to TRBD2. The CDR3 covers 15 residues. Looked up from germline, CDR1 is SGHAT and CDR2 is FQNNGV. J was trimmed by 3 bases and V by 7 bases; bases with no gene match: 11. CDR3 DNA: TGTGCCAGCAACCCGGGGCGGGGGGCGAACTACGAGCAGTACTTC. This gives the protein CASNPGRGANYEQYF.

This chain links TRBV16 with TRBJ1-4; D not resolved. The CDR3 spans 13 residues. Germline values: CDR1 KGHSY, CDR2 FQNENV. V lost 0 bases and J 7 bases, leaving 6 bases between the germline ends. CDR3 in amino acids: CASSQSTLEKLFF. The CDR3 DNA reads TGTGCCAGCAGCCAATCTACCCTTGAAAAACTGTTTTTT.

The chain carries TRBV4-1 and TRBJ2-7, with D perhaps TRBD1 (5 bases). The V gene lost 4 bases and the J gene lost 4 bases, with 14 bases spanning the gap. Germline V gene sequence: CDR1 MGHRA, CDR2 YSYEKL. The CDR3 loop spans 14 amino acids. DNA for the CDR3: TGCGCCAGCAGCCCTTCGTCCACAGGATACGAGCAGTACTTC. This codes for CASSPSSTGYEQYF.

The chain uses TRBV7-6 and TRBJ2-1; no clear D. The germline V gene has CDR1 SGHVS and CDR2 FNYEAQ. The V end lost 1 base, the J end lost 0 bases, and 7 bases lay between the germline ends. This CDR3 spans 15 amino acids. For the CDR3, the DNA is TGTGCCAGCAGCTTAGAGGTCAACTCCTACAATGAGCAGTTCTTC. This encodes CASSLEVNSYNEQFF.

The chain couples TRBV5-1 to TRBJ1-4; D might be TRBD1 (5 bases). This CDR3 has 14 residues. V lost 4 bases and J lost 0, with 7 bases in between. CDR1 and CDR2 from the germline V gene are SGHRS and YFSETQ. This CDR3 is CASSADTTNEKLFF. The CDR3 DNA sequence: TGCGCCAGCAGCGCGGACACAACTAATGAAAAACTGTTTTTT.

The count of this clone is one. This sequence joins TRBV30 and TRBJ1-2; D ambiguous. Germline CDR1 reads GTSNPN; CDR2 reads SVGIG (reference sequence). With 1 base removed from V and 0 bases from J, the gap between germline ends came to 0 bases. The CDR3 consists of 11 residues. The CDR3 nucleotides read TGTGCCTGGAGTGCTAACTATGGCTACACCTTC. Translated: CAWSANYGYTF. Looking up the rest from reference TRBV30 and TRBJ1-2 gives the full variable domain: SQTIHQWPATLVQPVGSPLSLECTVEGTSNPNLYWYRQAAGRGLQLLFYSVGIGQISSEVPQNLSASRPQDRQFILSSKKLLLSDSGFYLCAWSANYGYTFGSGTRLTVV.

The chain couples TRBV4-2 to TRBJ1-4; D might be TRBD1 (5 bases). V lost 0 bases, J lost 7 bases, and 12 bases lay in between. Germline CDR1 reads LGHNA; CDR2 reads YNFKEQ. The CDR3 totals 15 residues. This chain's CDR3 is CASSQDREGGEKLFF. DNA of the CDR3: TGTGCCAGCAGCCAAGACAGGGAGGGCGGTGAAAAACTGTTTTTT.

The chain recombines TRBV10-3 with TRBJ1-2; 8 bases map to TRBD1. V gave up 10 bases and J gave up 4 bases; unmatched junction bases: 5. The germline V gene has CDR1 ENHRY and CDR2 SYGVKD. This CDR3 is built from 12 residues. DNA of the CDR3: TGTGCCACTTCTGACAGGGGCTATGGCTACACCTTC. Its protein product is CATSDRGYGYTF.